This TCR beta chain was retrieved from a study of CD8 T cells in ankylosing spondylitis. Study-level findings and limits: The clones that were linked to disease were reported to be significantly enriched in matched synovial fluid samples from ankylosing spondylitis patients. In synovial fluid and blood from reactive arthritis, some motif variants were previously reported. Roughly eight highly homologous variants made up a TCR beta motif that seemed to typify ankylosing spondylitis blood. Disease-linked clones bore a CD8+ phenotype, appearing relatively rarely in peripheral blood.

Concerning this clonotype itself: What it binds is unknown.

CDR3 size: 15 residues. Deletions cut 1 base from V and 6 bases from J, with 13 bases between. CDR1 MGHRA and CDR2 YSYEKL come from the germline V gene. Each TCR beta library was made by quantitative 5'-RACE that incorporated molecular barcodes. TCRdb ran MiXCR on the 5' RACE reads and lists one entry per CDR3 protein. The sample shows about 450,000 distinct CDR3 sequences, about 24% of them seen only once. The sample was blood, either unsorted or a sorted T cell fraction (not recorded which). This chain connects TRBV4-1 to TRBJ1-5; tentative D call: TRBD1 (5 bases). The clonotype was recovered from a male donor with ankylosing spondylitis. CDR3 loop: CASSQGDSRGQPQHF. The DNA for the CDR3 is TGCGCCAGCAGCCAAGGGGACTCCCGTGGTCAGCCCCAGCATTTT.